These T cell receptor beta chains were read from a single sample in a study of OX40 agonist ivuxolimab in advanced cancers. Measured with immunoSEQ multiplex PCR; TCRdb has only the in-frame clones, and not every one. The table records about 31,000 clones, more than 85% of them present only once. The input for sequencing was CD4+ or CD8+ T cells sorted from blood, taken in a trial of the OX40 agonist ivuxolimab. The receptor set was obtained from an adult with an advanced solid tumor such as melanoma, head and neck, liver or kidney cancer. The CDR3 runs from the conserved cysteine through the conserved F or W. The D gene is left open where the match is weak. Only part of the rows carry a size: once, few, many, or a class if the clone is expanded.

abundance,v_gene,d_gene,j_gene,CDR3nt,CDR3aa
.,TRBV11-2,TRBD2,TRBJ2-1,TGTGCCAGCAGAATAGCGGGAGACTACAATGAGCAGTTCTTC,CASRIAGDYNEQFF
.,TRBV23-1,TRBD1,TRBJ1-1,TGCGCCAGCGGGACAGGGAGAGGGACTGAAGCTTTCTTT,CASGTGRGTEAFF
many,TRBV18,.,TRBJ2-3,TGTGCCAGCTCAGCAATGTCGAACACAGATACGCAGTATTTT,CASSAMSNTDTQYF
.,TRBV29-1,TRBD2,TRBJ2-1,TGCAGCGTTGTTGGCGCTAGCGGTAACGACAATGAGCAGTTCTTC,CSVVGASGNDNEQFF
.,TRBV13,TRBD1,TRBJ1-1,TGTGCCAGCAGCTCCTTAGGGGACAGGGGGCTGGTGAACACTGAAGCTTTCTTT,CASSSLGDRGLVNTEAFF
.,TRBV19,TRBD1,TRBJ1-1,TGTGCCAGTAGTATAATCGGGGACAGAAACACTGAAGCTTTCTTT,CASSIIGDRNTEAFF
.,TRBV9,TRBD1,TRBJ1-6,TGTGCCAGCAGCGGGGACAGGGGAGGGTCACCCCTCCACTTT,CASSGDRGGSPLHF
.,TRBV7-6,TRBD2,TRBJ2-1,TGTGCCAGCAGCTTAGAGGGAGCGGGAGGTTCGGGATACAATGAGCAGTTCTTC,CASSLEGAGGSGYNEQFF
.,TRBV4-2,.,TRBJ2-7,TGTGCCAGCAGCCAAGAGACTGGGAGCTCCTACGAGCAGTACTTC,CASSQETGSSYEQYF
.,TRBV28,.,TRBJ1-5,TGTGCCAGCAGCGGGTGGGGGGCAAGCAATCAGCCCCAGCATTTT,CASSGWGASNQPQHF
.,TRBV27,.,TRBJ2-7,TGTGCCAGCAGTTTAGGTCCGACCTACGAGCAGTACTTC,CASSLGPTYEQYF
.,TRBV28,TRBD2,TRBJ2-7,TGTGCCAGCAGCTACCGGACTAGCGGGATGTACGAGCAGTACTTC,CASSYRTSGMYEQYF
.,TRBV2,.,TRBJ2-3,TGTGCCAGCAAGATGTCCCCGGGACAAAGCACAGATACGCAGTATTTT,CASKMSPGQSTDTQYF
.,TRBV2,.,TRBJ2-7,TGTGCCAGCATTCTTAGGACAGCAGGCCACGAGCAGTACTTC,CASILRTAGHEQYF
.,TRBV10-2,.,TRBJ2-2,TGCGCCAGCAGTGGCGCGGAGGAGGGCACCGGGGAGCTGTTTTTT,CASSGAEEGTGELFF
.,TRBV28,.,TRBJ2-7,TGTGCCAGCAGCCTGACCTCCCGGGCCTCCTACGAGCAGTACTTC,CASSLTSRASYEQYF
once,TRBV4-1,TRBD2,TRBJ2-7,TGCGCCAGCAGCCAGGCGGGACTAGCGGTGTACGAGCAGTACTTC,CASSQAGLAVYEQYF
.,TRBV15,.,TRBJ2-7,TGTGCCACCAGCAGTGGCAGGGAAATACACGAGCAGTACTTC,CATSSGREIHEQYF
.,TRBV4-1,.,TRBJ2-2,TGCGCCAGCAGCCTCGTCCACAGGGATGACGCCGGGGAGCTGTTTTTT,CASSLVHRDDAGELFF
.,TRBV7-8,TRBD2,TRBJ2-1,TGTGCCAGCAGCTTAGCTGGTGGCGGGAGCGGCGATGAGCAGTTCTTC,CASSLAGGGSGDEQFF
.,TRBV9,.,TRBJ2-3,TGTGCCAGCAGTGGGGGATGGAAGGCAGATACGCAGTATTTT,CASSGGWKADTQYF
once,TRBV4-1,.,TRBJ2-7,TGCGCCAGCAGCCAAGAGGGGACGGGAGCCTACGAGCAGTACTTC,CASSQEGTGAYEQYF
.,TRBV6-6,.,TRBJ2-1,TGTGCCAGCAGCCAACAGGGAGTAGAGCAGTTCTTC,CASSQQGVEQFF
.,TRBV27,.,TRBJ2-4,TGTGCCAGCAGTTCAGCTTTTGGGGAAAGGGTCGACATTCAGTACTTC,CASSSAFGERVDIQYF
.,TRBV28,TRBD1,TRBJ1-2,TGTGCCAGCAGTTCCCTCCGGACAGGCATCTATGGCTACACCTTC,CASSSLRTGIYGYTF
.,TRBV13,.,TRBJ2-7,TGTGCCAGCAGCTTAGGACTCAGGGGGGGCGAGCAGTACTTC,CASSLGLRGGEQYF
.,TRBV5-4,.,TRBJ1-2,TGTGCCAGCACCCCGTTGGGGATTTCGACTGTCTATGGCTACACCTTC,CASTPLGISTVYGYTF
.,TRBV6-1,.,TRBJ2-7,TGTGCCAGCAGTGAAGTTGGCGTCGGACCGTTGAAGTACGAGCAGTACTTC,CASSEVGVGPLKYEQYF
.,TRBV5-5,.,TRBJ2-7,TGTGCCAGCAGCTTGGTATCTTCCGGCAGGACGAGCTCCTACGAGCAGTACTTC,CASSLVSSGRTSSYEQYF
.,TRBV5-5,.,TRBJ1-1,TGTGCCAGCAGCTTGGTGGTCAGGGAAGGGGAGACTGAAGCTTTCTTT,CASSLVVREGETEAFF
.,TRBV4-1,TRBD2,TRBJ2-5,TGCGCCAGCAGCCCTGAGGGTAGCGGGAATGCCCAGTACTTC,CASSPEGSGNAQYF
.,TRBV19,.,TRBJ2-3,TGTGCCAGTAGTCTTGGGACCCACACAGATCCGCAGTATTTT,CASSLGTHTDPQYF
.,TRBV25-1,.,TRBJ2-1,TGTGCCAGCAGTGTAGCCCTCGGAAATGAGCAGTTCTTC,CASSVALGNEQFF
.,TRBV29-1,.,TRBJ2-1,TGCAGCGTTGACCCAAAATACAATGAGCAGTTCTTC,CSVDPKYNEQFF
.,TRBV4-3,.,TRBJ2-1,TGCGCCAGCAGCCAAGATGGGAAGCGAACCAATGAGCAGTTCTTC,CASSQDGKRTNEQFF
.,TRBV15,.,TRBJ2-3,TGTGCCACCAGCAGAGATAGGGGCACAGATACGCAGTATTTT,CATSRDRGTDTQYF
few,TRBV5-1,.,TRBJ2-7,TGCGCCAGCAGCTTGGGGACCTACGAGCAGTACTTC,CASSLGTYEQYF
.,TRBV9,.,TRBJ2-1,TGTGCCAGCAGCGTAGTAGGGGGGTACAATGAGCAGTTCTTC,CASSVVGGYNEQFF
.,TRBV5-4,.,TRBJ2-7,TGTGGCTACGGACCGGGAGTCTCCGAGCAGTACTTC,CGYGPGVSEQYF
.,TRBV7-6,.,TRBJ2-1,TGTGCCAGCAGCCCGACACCCGAGGGGGAGGGCTCCTACAATGAGCAGTTCTTC,CASSPTPEGEGSYNEQFF
.,TRBV5-1,TRBD2,TRBJ2-7,TGCGCCAGCAGCTGGGGACTAAGCGAATCTCTGGAGCAGTACTTC,CASSWGLSESLEQYF
.,TRBV6-4,.,TRBJ2-3,TGTGCCAGCAGTGACGGGGACCTCAAGGGCACAGATACGCAGTATTTT,CASSDGDLKGTDTQYF
once,TRBV11-2,.,TRBJ2-7,TGTGCCAGCAGCTTAGATCGGGGAACCGAGCAGTACTTC,CASSLDRGTEQYF
.,TRBV11-2,TRBD1,TRBJ2-7,TGTGCCAGCAGCAGCTGGACAGGGGTTGAGCAGTACTTC,CASSSWTGVEQYF
.,TRBV5-4,.,TRBJ2-2,TGTGCCAGCAGTCAGGACAAGTCGACCACCAGGGAGCTGTTTTTT,CASSQDKSTTRELFF
.,TRBV28,.,TRBJ2-6,TGTGCCAGCAGCCCTTCCGGGAGAGCTGGGGCCAACGTCCTGACTTTC,CASSPSGRAGANVLTF
.,TRBV21-1,.,TRBJ1-5,TGTGCCAGCAGCAAAGCGCTTCGGGACAGGGGAGATCAGCCCCAGCATTTT,CASSKALRDRGDQPQHF
.,TRBV30,.,TRBJ1-4,TGTGCCTGCCTGGGGGGCATCGCGTACGGTGAAAAACTGTTTTTT,CACLGGIAYGEKLFF
few,TRBV30,.,TRBJ1-1,TGTGCCTGGAGTAAGATTAGGACTGAAGCTTTCTTT,CAWSKIRTEAFF
.,TRBV7-2,TRBD1,TRBJ1-2,TGTGCCAGCAGCTTAGGGGGGGACAGCCCGAAGGGCTACACCTTC,CASSLGGDSPKGYTF
.,TRBV29-1,TRBD2,TRBJ2-3,TGCAGCGTACCAGCCAGCGGGGGGGGTACCACAGATACGCAGTATTTT,CSVPASGGGTTDTQYF